Listed here are 28 T cell receptor beta chains from one sample, sequenced in a study of chemoradiotherapy in HPV16-positive cancers. Clones were sequenced by immunoSEQ multiplex PCR, and TCRdb holds only the in-frame ones, with some missing. The table lists 1,500 to 2,000 clones, about 74% of them singletons. Sequenced here: tumor tissue, sampled from a patient who underwent chemoradiotherapy. The origin of the receptors is a human donor with HPV-associated anogenital cancer.

This clone was found once. The J gene is TRBJ1-2, the V gene TRBV10-3; D might be TRBD1 (5 bases). V shed 3 bases and J shed 4 bases, with 9 bases lying between them. CDR3 length: 13 amino acids. Germline CDR1 is ENHRY and CDR2 is SYGVKD. CDR3 sequence: CAISDSRGYGYTF. CDR3 nucleotides: TGTGCCATCAGTGATTCAAGGGGCTATGGCTACACCTTC.

This clone was seen a few times. The chain employs TRBV11-3 and TRBJ2-4; D not resolved. Germline lookup yields CDR1 SGHNT and CDR2 YENEEA. V was clipped by 0 bases and J by 0 bases, with 18 bases between them. The CDR3 length is 19 residues. The CDR3 protein is CASSLDPSFTAEAKNIQYF. The CDR3 bases are TGTGCCAGCAGCTTAGACCCTTCCTTCACGGCCGAAGCCAAAAACATTCAGTACTTC.

This clone was picked up one time. The chain employs TRBV12-5 and TRBJ1-3; D uncertain. Trimming took off 1 base at V and 2 bases at J, with 6 bases between the two ends. Per the germline V gene, CDR1 is LGHNT and CDR2 is FRNRAP. The CDR3 is 14 amino acids. As DNA, the CDR3 is TGTGCTAGTGGTTTGGGGGTGGCTGGAAACACCATATATTTT. Translated, it gives CASGLGVAGNTIYF.

This chain's CDR3 is CASSPPHLVVTEAFF. For the CDR3, the DNA is TGTGCCAGCAGCCCCCCTCACTTAGTTGTCACTGAAGCTTTCTTT. The rearrangement joins TRBV7-9 to TRBJ1-1, with D uncertain. Germline V gene lookup returns CDR1 SEHNR and CDR2 FQNEAQ (reference sequence). CDR3 length: 15 residues. V lost 5 bases and J 4 bases, leaving 17 bases between the germline ends.

This chain joins TRBV10-2 and TRBJ2-1; TRBD2 matches at 9 bases. Germline assignment: CDR1 WSHSY and CDR2 SAAADI. This CDR3 comprises 15 residues. Losses at the gene ends were 6 bases for V and 4 bases for J; bases not matched to a gene: 7. The CDR3 sequence is CASRPGLAAYNEQFF. CDR3 sequence (DNA): TGCGCCAGCAGACCGGGACTAGCAGCTTACAATGAGCAGTTCTTC.

The genes are TRBV29-1 and TRBJ2-5; 9 bases agree with TRBD1. CDR1 is SQVTM, CDR2 ANQGSEA, per germline. This CDR3 has 13 amino acids. Losses at the gene ends were 6 bases for V and 3 bases for J; bases not matched to a gene: 5. The CDR3 DNA follows: TGCAGCGTCCGGGACAGGGTTGAAGAGACCCAGTACTTC. The encoded protein is CSVRDRVEETQYF.

This chain connects TRBV11-2 to TRBJ1-1; D gene uncertain. CDR1 and CDR2 from the germline V gene are SGHAT and FQNNGV. V gave up 3 bases and J gave up 2 bases, with 7 bases separating them. The CDR3 is 13 residues long. The CDR3 region is CASSLGANTEAFF. The CDR3, as DNA: TGTGCCAGCAGCTTGGGTGCTAACACTGAAGCTTTCTTT.

This clone has just a few counts. V usage is TRBV6-5 and J usage is TRBJ2-7; a possible D gene is TRBD1 (7 bases). Germline V gene data show CDR1 as MNHEY and CDR2 as SVGAGI. This CDR3 is 13 amino acids long. Trimming removed 6 bases at V and 6 bases at J, with 15 bases between. The CDR3 region has the DNA TGTGCCAGCAGGCAGGGGGGCTACCTCGAGCAGTACTTC. Translation gives CASRQGGYLEQYF.

The rearrangement uses TRBV18 and TRBJ2-7, with TRBD2 identical over 14 bases. CDR1 is KGHSH and CDR2 is LQKENI in the germline V gene. The CDR3 sequence is 17 residues long. Trimming at V came to 4 bases and at J to 6 bases, leaving 11 bases not matched to a gene. The CDR3 sequence is CASSLGLAGVGASEQYF. Here the CDR3 DNA reads TGTGCCAGCTCACTGGGACTAGCGGGAGTCGGGGCCTCCGAGCAGTACTTC. Drawing the rest from reference TRBV18 and TRBJ2-7, the complete variable domain is NAGVMQNPRHLVRRRGQEARLRCSPMKGHSHVYWYRQLPEEGLKFMVYLQKENIIDESGMPKERFSAEFPKEGPSILRIQQVVRGDSAAYFCASSLGLAGVGASEQYFGPGTRLTVT.

This clone has a handful of counts. The V call is TRBV30, the J call TRBJ1-4, with 8 positions matching TRBD1. Germline CDR1 is GTSNPN and CDR2 is SVGIG (reference sequence). The CDR3 spans 11 residues. V lost 5 bases and J lost 7; bases outside the gene matches: 0. CDR3 sequence (DNA): TGTGCCTGGGGACAGGGTGAAAAACTGTTTTTT. This translates into CAWGQGEKLFF.

This clone occurred a few times. The chain has TRBV28 and TRBJ1-2; 7 bases are shared with TRBD1. CDR1 MDHEN and CDR2 SYDVKM come from the germline V gene. Trimming cost V 7 bases and J 0 bases; bases outside gene matches: 8. The CDR3 consists of 15 residues. CDR3 in amino acids: CASTPRDSSNYGYTF. Written as DNA, the CDR3 is TGTGCCAGCACCCCGCGGGACAGCTCTAACTATGGCTACACCTTC.

The rearrangement uses TRBV28 and TRBJ2-5; 7 bases agree with TRBD1. The CDR3 sequence is 14 residues long. Germline V gene lookup returns CDR1 MDHEN and CDR2 SYDVKM. J gave up 4 bases and V 8 bases, and 10 bases lay outside the gene matches. The CDR3: CASVDGAGGETQYF. The CDR3 nucleotides read TGTGCCAGCGTCGATGGGGCAGGGGGAGAGACCCAGTACTTC.

The V call is TRBV19, the J call TRBJ2-5; no definite D call. This CDR3 is 15 amino acids long. Per the germline V gene, CDR1 is LNHDA and CDR2 is SQIVND (reference sequence). V was pared by 3 bases and J by 5 bases, with 16 bases between. The CDR3 is CASSIWSAARETQYF. The CDR3 region has the DNA TGTGCCAGTAGTATTTGGTCGGCCGCCAGGGAGACCCAGTACTTC. Drawing the rest from reference TRBV19 and TRBJ2-5, the complete variable domain is DGGITQSPKYLFRKEGQNVTLSCEQNLNHDAMYWYRQDPGQGLRLIYYSQIVNDFQKGDIAEGYSVSREKKESFPLTVTSAQKNPTAFYLCASSIWSAARETQYFGPGTRLLVL.

Only one count was recorded for this clone. The CDR3 loop reads CASTRGGGQYEQYF. The CDR3 nucleotides are TGTGCCAGCACACGCGGGGGGGGGCAATACGAGCAGTACTTC. The V call is TRBV2, the J call TRBJ2-7; 9 bases align to TRBD2. The length of the CDR3 is 14 residues. Germline V lookup: CDR1 SNHLY, CDR2 FYNNEI. With 7 bases clipped from V and 4 bases from J, the junction kept 8 bases outside the gene matches.

V gene TRBV7-6 combines with J gene TRBJ2-7; 8 nucleotides line up with TRBD2. V lost 1 base and J lost 5; bases outside the gene matches: 1. CDR3 size: 13 residues. The V gene's germline CDR1 is SGHVS and CDR2 FNYEAQ. Written as DNA, the CDR3 is TGTGCCAGCAGCTTAGTCGGGAGGGACGAGCAGTACTTC. Translating it yields CASSLVGRDEQYF.

This clone was picked up a small number of times. The rearrangement links TRBV21-1 to TRBJ1-4. TRBV21-1 is a documented pseudogene. The CDR3 is 21 residues long. The CDR3 reads CASSKVAKIAGTTSDNEKLFF. Here the CDR3 DNA reads TGTGCCAGCAGCAAAGTCGCTAAGATCGCCGGCACCACCTCCGATAATGAAAAACTGTTTTTT.

CDR3 nucleotides: TGTGCCAGCAGTTTATTTCAGGGGTTGGGTGAAAAACTGTTTTTT. This sequence encodes CASSLFQGLGEKLFF. V usage is TRBV28 and J usage is TRBJ1-4; the D gene is possibly TRBD1 (6 bases). The CDR3 is 15 amino acids. In germline, CDR1 is MDHEN, CDR2 SYDVKM. Trimming left V 1 base short and J 7 bases short, with 13 bases between. The full variable domain, in which reference TRBV28 and TRBJ1-4 provide the parts outside the CDR3, is DVKVTQSSRYLVKRTGEKVFLECVQDMDHENMFWYRQDPGLGLRLIYFSYDVKMKEKGDIPEGYSVSREKKERFSLILESASTNQTSMYLCASSLFQGLGEKLFFGSGTQLSVL.

The V gene is TRBV15, the J gene TRBJ2-4, with TRBD1 as a possible D gene (6 bases). CDR3 size: 19 residues. Germline lookup yields CDR1 LNHNV and CDR2 YYDKDF (reference sequence). Trimming removed 0 bases from V and 2 bases from J, with 20 bases in between. The CDR3 is CATSRDYEGRGNTKNIQYF. DNA for the CDR3: TGTGCCACCAGCAGAGATTACGAGGGCAGGGGAAATACCAAAAACATTCAGTACTTC.

This clone has just one count. The CDR3 here is CAINGLVGGNYGYTF. The CDR3 nucleotides are TGTGCCATTAACGGGTTGGTCGGGGGAAACTATGGCTACACCTTC. The chain carries TRBV10-3 and TRBJ1-2; maybe TRBD1 (5 bases). This CDR3 region has 15 residues. CDR1 ENHRY and CDR2 SYGVKD come from the germline V gene. V was pared by 9 bases and J by 2 bases, with 19 bases between.

V usage is TRBV5-1 and J usage is TRBJ1-1; tentatively, D is TRBD1 (6 bases). CDR1 and CDR2 from the germline V gene are SGHRS and YFSETQ. Trimming pared 4 bases from V and 4 bases from J, leaving 17 bases between. This CDR3 has 15 residues. The CDR3 region is CASSKASGGLTEAFF. The CDR3 DNA is TGCGCCAGCAGCAAGGCTTCCGGGGGCCTCACTGAAGCTTTCTTT.

This chain links TRBV5-1 with TRBJ1-4; the match to TRBD1 covers 9 bases. The CDR3 is made up of 17 amino acids. The trim removed 2 bases at V and 7 bases at J, leaving 12 bases unmatched. Per the germline V gene, CDR1 is SGHRS and CDR2 is YFSETQ. The DNA for the CDR3 is TGCGCCAGCAGCTTATACCCGGAGGGGACAGGGTTTGAAAAACTGTTTTTT. Protein sequence: CASSLYPEGTGFEKLFF. Full variable domain (rest looked up from reference TRBV5-1 and TRBJ1-4): KAGVTQTPRYLIKTRGQQVTLSCSPISGHRSVSWYQQTPGQGLQFLFEYFSETQRNKGNFPGRFSGRQFSNSRSEMNVSTLELGDSALYLCASSLYPEGTGFEKLFFGSGTQLSVL.

This chain links TRBV10-3 with TRBJ1-5, with 8 bases that match TRBD1. Germline V gene data show CDR1 as ENHRY and CDR2 as SYGVKD. CDR3 size: 15 residues. The ends lost 2 bases at V and 9 bases at J; junction bases unmatched: 9. CDR3 nucleotide sequence: TGTGCCATCAGTGAGGCCGGGACAGGTGAACTGCCCCAGCATTTT. The encoded protein is CAISEAGTGELPQHF.

The rearrangement uses TRBV2 and TRBJ1-2, with 9 bases lining up with TRBD1. The CDR3 extends over 15 amino acids. CDR1 and CDR2 from the germline V gene are SNHLY and FYNNEI. The V gene end was trimmed by 4 bases and the J gene end by 4 bases; junction bases not matched to a gene: 7. Here the CDR3 DNA reads TGTGCCAGCAGTGTGGGAGGACAGGGGCTCTATGGCTACACCTTC. As protein: CASSVGGQGLYGYTF.

V is TRBV27 and J is TRBJ2-5; D gene uncertain. The CDR3 runs 13 residues. The V and J ends lost 1 base and 0 bases respectively, with 3 bases between them. Germline CDR1 MNHEY, CDR2 SMNVEV (reference sequence). CDR3 DNA: TGTGCCAGCAGTTTATTAAACCAAGAGACCCAGTACTTC. Protein: CASSLLNQETQYF.

V usage is TRBV5-1 and J usage is TRBJ1-1; 7 nucleotides align to TRBD1. The CDR3 is 14 residues long. Germline V gene data show CDR1 as SGHRS and CDR2 as YFSETQ. The V and J ends lost 2 bases and 11 bases, in that order; junction bases with no gene match: 12. CDR3 coding DNA: TGCGCCAGCAGCTTCGGGACAGTTGGGTCATGGGCTTTCTTT. Protein product: CASSFGTVGSWAFF.

The V call is TRBV5-1, the J call TRBJ2-7; possibly TRBD1 for D (5 bases). The V gene lost 0 bases and the J gene lost 4 bases, with 11 bases spanning the gap. Per the germline V gene, CDR1 is SGHRS and CDR2 is YFSETQ. CDR3 size: 14 residues. The CDR3 sequence: CASSLEGPVYEQYF. The CDR3 nucleotides are TGCGCCAGCAGCTTGGAGGGGCCGGTGTACGAGCAGTACTTC.

This clone was seen a few times. The chain combines TRBV28 with TRBJ2-1; D is undetermined. Trimming removed 3 bases at V and 0 bases at J, with 9 bases between. The CDR3 is 15 residues long. Per germline, CDR1 MDHEN and CDR2 SYDVKM. CDR3 protein: CASSFYRGSYNEQFF. CDR3 DNA: TGTGCCAGCAGTTTCTACAGAGGCTCCTACAATGAGCAGTTCTTC.

The table lists this clone with a few counts. This sequence joins TRBV18 and TRBJ2-3, with 7 bases matching TRBD2. J lost 3 bases, V lost 0 bases, and 6 bases had no gene match. Per germline, CDR1 KGHSH and CDR2 LQKENI. This CDR3 has 16 amino acids. In DNA form, the CDR3 reads TGTGCCAGCTCACCACCAGGCGGGAGAGTAACAGATACGCAGTATTTT. Its protein product is CASSPPGGRVTDTQYF.